Listed below are T cell receptor beta chains from one sample, sequenced in a study of tumor-infiltrating lymphocytes in primary liver carcinoma. From the multiplex PCR reads, TCRdb called clonotypes with MiXCR, one entry per CDR3 protein. This sample has about 310,000 distinct CDR3 sequences, with roughly two thirds found just once. What was sequenced was peripheral blood. These TCRs come from a man in his forties or fifties with primary liver carcinoma and hepatitis B virus infection. The CDR3 runs from the conserved cysteine through the conserved F or W. A D gene is named only where the DNA matches it firmly. Clone sizes are given selectively: once, few, many, or a class where the clone is expanded.

TRBV4-2	many	NA	TRBJ1-2	TGTGCCAGCAGCCAAGAGGGGACCCTGGACGGCTACACCTTC	CASSQEGTLDGYTF
TRBV6-5	once	TRBD1	TRBJ1-1	TGTGCCAGCAGTTACACCGGGACAGGGGTCGTGGAAGCCTTCTTT	CASSYTGTGVVEAFF
TRBV5-4	NA	NA	TRBJ2-5	TGTGCCAGCACCAACCCGGGCGGGCTGGAGGAGATCCAGTACTTC	CASTNPGGLEEIQYF
TRBV11-2	few	TRBD2	TRBJ2-5	TGTGCCAGCAGCTTTCTAGCGGGAATAACTACGGGAGTCGGGGAGACCCAGTACTTC	CASSFLAGITTGVGETQYF
TRBV30	NA	NA	TRBJ1-1	TGTGCCTGGAGTCTGACAGGTGGGAACACTGAAGCTTTCTTT	CAWSLTGGNTEAFF
TRBV29-1	few	TRBD2	TRBJ2-1	TGCAGCGTCGATAGCGGGAGGTTATCCTACAATGAGCAGTTCTTC	CSVDSGRLSYNEQFF
TRBV4-1	NA	NA	TRBJ2-7	TGCGCCAGCAGCCAAAAGTACGGGGCTTGGGAGCAGTACTTC	CASSQKYGAWEQYF
TRBV7-8	NA	NA	TRBJ1-2	TGTGCCAGCAGCGGGGTAAGAGAACGCTATGGCTACACCTTC	CASSGVRERYGYTF
TRBV5-4	many	TRBD1	TRBJ1-1	TGTGCCAGCAGCCAGGGGGGAGGGGCGAACACTGAAGCTTTCTTT	CASSQGGGANTEAFF
TRBV5-5	few	NA	TRBJ1-1	TGTACCAGCAGCTGGGGAATTCGCACTGAAGCTTTCTTT	CTSSWGIRTEAFF
TRBV5-1	NA	TRBD2	TRBJ2-7	TGCGCCAGCAGCTCGGGACTAGCGGGACCTTCCTACGAGCAGTACTTC	CASSSGLAGPSYEQYF
TRBV12-3/TRBV12-4	NA	NA	TRBJ2-7	TGTGCCAGGAGTTTAATGCCTCAGTACGAGCAGTACTTC	CARSLMPQYEQYF
TRBV29-1	many	TRBD2	TRBJ2-6	TGCAGCGTTGAAGAGCCAGCGGGAGGTGCTGGGGCCAACGTCCTGACTTTC	CSVEEPAGGAGANVLTF
TRBV12-3/TRBV12-4	NA	TRBD1	TRBJ1-6	TGTGCCAGCAGTCCAACCGGGACAGGGGACTCACCCCTCCACTTT	CASSPTGTGDSPLHF
TRBV11-1	NA	TRBD1	TRBJ2-5	TGTGCCTGCACCCCAGGGACAGGGGTGGAGACCCAGTACTTC	CACTPGTGVETQYF
TRBV5-1	NA	TRBD2	TRBJ2-3	TGCGCCAGCAGCACCGTCGGACTAGCGGGACCCCCTCTCAATACGCAGTATTTT	CASSTVGLAGPPLNTQYF
TRBV6-5	NA	TRBD2	TRBJ2-7	TGTGCCAGCAGTTTCCGTAGCGGGACCTACGAGCACTACTTC	CASSFRSGTYEHYF
TRBV11-2	NA	NA	TRBJ2-3	TGTGTCAGCAGCTTGTCTAGTGGGATCACAGATACGCAGTATTTT	CVSSLSSGITDTQYF
TRBV11-1	NA	NA	TRBJ2-7	TGTGTCAGCAGTTTCTTCAGGGGCTACGAGCAGTACTTC	CVSSFFRGYEQYF
TRBV7-9	NA	TRBD1	TRBJ1-2	TGTGCCAGCAATCTGGGACAGGGGGCGATGAGCTATGGCTACACCTTC	CASNLGQGAMSYGYTF
TRBV11-1	NA	NA	TRBJ1-4	TGTGCCAGCGTCGATTATAGGGAAAATGAAAAACTGTTTTTT	CASVDYRENEKLFF
TRBV4-2	NA	TRBD2	TRBJ2-2	TGTGCCAGCAGCCAAGTAGGTCTAGCGGTAACTCCCGAGGAGCTGTTTTTT	CASSQVGLAVTPEELFF
TRBV10-3	many	NA	TRBJ2-2	TGTGCCATCAGTGTGGGTGCTAGCCCCACCGGGGAGCTGTTTTTT	CAISVGASPTGELFF
TRBV5-4	NA	TRBD2	TRBJ2-1	TGTGCCAGCAGCTTCGAGGCTAGCGGGATCTTCGAGCAGTTCTTC	CASSFEASGIFEQFF
TRBV11-2	NA	NA	TRBJ1-2	TGTGCCTGCAGCCCCGCCGGGTCGGGCTACACCTTC	CACSPAGSGYTF
TRBV7-8	NA	TRBD2	TRBJ2-1	TGTACCAGCAGCTTAGTGGGACTAGCGGGAGGGGTTGAGCAGTTCTTC	CTSSLVGLAGGVEQFF
TRBV7-9	NA	NA	TRBJ2-3	TGTGCCAGCAGGTGGGCAGGGGGCACAGATACGCAGTATTTT	CASRWAGGTDTQYF
TRBV11-2	NA	TRBD2	TRBJ2-5	TGTGCTAGCAGCTTAGCACTAGCGGATGGAGAGACCCAGTACTTC	CASSLALADGETQYF
TRBV6-2/TRBV6-3	many	NA	TRBJ2-1	TGTGCCAGCAGTTCGTTGAAGGGACCGGTAGGCAATGAGCAGTTCTTC	CASSSLKGPVGNEQFF
TRBV5-1	NA	NA	TRBJ1-5	TGCGCCAGCAGCACGACCGTAGGGGGTCAGCCCCAGCATTTT	CASSTTVGGQPQHF
TRBV25-1	NA	TRBD1	TRBJ1-6	TGTGCCAGCCAACCGGGACAGGGGAGGTCACCTCTCCACTTT	CASQPGQGRSPLHF
TRBV6-1	NA	NA	TRBJ1-4	TGTGCCAGCAGTCCGCGGATGGCTGCGGAAAAACTGTTTTTT	CASSPRMAAEKLFF
TRBV30	NA	NA	TRBJ1-1	TGTGCCTGGAGTTCTACACGAGATGAAGCTTTCTTT	CAWSSTRDEAFF
TRBV7-9	NA	TRBD1	TRBJ1-5	TGTGCCAGCAGCGCGGACAGGATGGGCAATCAGCCCCAGCATTTT	CASSADRMGNQPQHF
TRBV11-2	many	NA	TRBJ2-7	TGTGCCAGCAGCTTAGCGAGGGGTCGTTCCTACGAGCAGTACTTC	CASSLARGRSYEQYF
TRBV5-6	NA	NA	TRBJ2-7	TGTGCCAGCAGCTTGTGGCCTAGCAGACTCTATGAGCAGTACTTC	CASSLWPSRLYEQYF
TRBV28	few	TRBD1	TRBJ1-2	TGTGCCAGCATGGACTCAGGACAGGGCACGGGTGGCTACACCTTC	CASMDSGQGTGGYTF
TRBV10-3	many	TRBD1	TRBJ1-2	TGTGCCATCCAACCTCGGGACAGTAATGGCTACACCTTC	CAIQPRDSNGYTF
TRBV11-2	NA	NA	TRBJ2-1	TGTACCAGCTCTCGGACCAATGAGCAGTTCTTC	CTSSRTNEQFF
TRBV4-2	NA	NA	TRBJ1-6	TGTGCCAGCATCCAAGGCGTGAGCTCCTATAATTCACCCCTCCACTTT	CASIQGVSSYNSPLHF
TRBV5-5	few	NA	TRBJ1-6	TGTGCCAGCAGCTTAGGCCAGGGAAGATCACCCCTCCACTTT	CASSLGQGRSPLHF
TRBV7-8	few	NA	TRBJ2-5	TGTGCCAGCAGCTTAAACAGGGATCGAGAGACCCAGTACTTC	CASSLNRDRETQYF
TRBV28	NA	NA	TRBJ2-5	TGTGCCAGTTCCTCCGGCCCCACAAAAGAGACCCAGTACTTC	CASSSGPTKETQYF